The 30 T cell receptor beta chains given below trace back to one sample, sequenced in a study of vaccination and CD4 T cells after COVID-19 (dated by TCRdb to between 2021 and 2023). What this sample's treatment or condition label stands for: roughly ten-day PBMC culture with coronavirus spike peptide pools or control peptides (ViraFEST assay). CD4+ T cells from unexposed donors were collected before the COVID-19 pandemic (2011-2018). Receptors were amplified or captured by PCR. TCRdb lists the instrument as Illumina iSeq 100. At the Johns Hopkins FTIC core, DNA from the cultured CD4+ T cells underwent TCR sequencing with the Oncomine TCR Beta short-read assay. The public reads were quality trimmed at Q25 with fastp and then assembled into clones with MiXCR by TCRdb, keeping productive beta chains. All rows with the same CDR3 protein become a single entry with the most common DNA and genes. Here the sample has about 4,300 distinct CDR3 sequences; roughly 65% occur a single time. The ten largest clones represent roughly 29% of the sample.

Antigen specificity for these receptors is unknown. Sample: CD4+ T cells from blood, cultured in vitro. These TCRs come from a human donor in good health.

V and J are TRBV20-1 and TRBJ1-1; D unresolved. The ends were cut back, 3 bases at V and 1 base at J, with 6 bases in the middle. CDR3 length equals 12 residues. CDR1 is DFQATT and CDR2 is SNEGSKA in the germline V gene (reference sequence). The CDR3 DNA sequence: TGCAGTGCTAGTCGGGCGAACACTGAAGCTTTCTTT. Translation: CSASRANTEAFF.

This clonotype occurred a few times. The chain recombines TRBV7-9 with TRBJ1-1, with 7 bases matching TRBD1. The CDR3 covers 15 residues. CDR1 is SEHNR and CDR2 is FQNEAQ in the germline V gene (reference sequence). With 4 bases clipped from V and 4 bases from J, the junction kept 9 bases outside the gene matches. CDR3 sequence: CASSSRGQHLTEAFF. In nucleotides, the CDR3 is TGTGCCAGCAGCTCCCGGGGACAGCATCTCACTGAAGCTTTCTTT. The whole variable domain, remainder taken from reference TRBV7-9 and TRBJ1-1, is DTGVSQNPRHKITKRGQNVTFRCDPISEHNRLYWYRQTLGQGPEFLTYFQNEAQLEKSRLLSDRFSAERPKGSFSTLEIQRTEQGDSAMYLCASSSRGQHLTEAFFGQGTRLTVV.

This clonotype was seen only once. CDR3 sequence reads: CASSYRGGVEYNNEQFF. The CDR3 bases are TGTGCCAGCAGTTATAGGGGGGGAGTAGAATACAACAATGAGCAGTTCTTC. The gene calls are TRBV6-2 or TRBV6-3 and TRBJ2-1; D possibly corresponds to TRBD2 (7 bases). V lost 3 bases and J 5 bases, leaving 20 bases between the germline ends. Germline values: CDR1 MNHEY, CDR2 SVGEGT. This CDR3 is built from 17 residues.

V gene TRBV3-1 combines with J gene TRBJ1-1; D uncertain. Deletions cut 4 bases from V and 1 base from J, with 7 bases between. The CDR3 contains 13 residues. Per germline, CDR1 LGHDT and CDR2 YNNKEL (reference sequence). CDR3 region: CASSPLGNTEAFF. The CDR3 nucleotides read TGTGCCAGCAGCCCCCTAGGGAACACTGAAGCTTTCTTT.

V usage is TRBV20-1 and J usage is TRBJ1-2; unclear D gene. CDR1 is DFQATT and CDR2 is SNEGSKA in the germline V gene (reference sequence). The ends were cut back, 2 bases at V and 4 bases at J, with 11 bases in the middle. The CDR3 covers 13 residues. The CDR3 nucleotides are TGCAGTGCTAGAAAGGGCCTCAGCTATGGCTACACCTTC. This codes for CSARKGLSYGYTF.

This chain uses TRBV20-1 with TRBJ1-2; D may be TRBD1 (5 bases). V was clipped by 4 bases and J by 2 bases, with 17 bases between them. This CDR3 is 15 amino acids long. The V gene's germline CDR1 is DFQATT and CDR2 SNEGSKA (reference sequence). CDR3 loop: CSATRGTGVNYGYTF. In DNA, the CDR3 is TGCAGTGCTACTCGTGGGACCGGAGTAAACTATGGCTACACCTTC.

V is TRBV6-1 and J is TRBJ2-2; TRBD1 is a possible D gene (6 bases). The V end was cut by 10 bases, the J end by 3 bases, with 15 bases between. Germline lookup yields CDR1 MNHNS and CDR2 SASEGT. The CDR3 runs to 14 residues. CDR3 region: CATNRDMDTGELFF. The CDR3 DNA reads as TGTGCCACTAACCGGGACATGGACACCGGGGAGCTGTTTTTT.

The chain joins TRBV30 to TRBJ1-5; D ambiguous. CDR1 and CDR2 from the germline V gene are GTSNPN and SVGIG (reference sequence). The length of the CDR3 is 13 residues. The V end was cut by 1 base, the J end by 0 bases, with 4 bases between. The CDR3 protein is CAWSGGSNQPQHF. In DNA, the CDR3 is TGTGCCTGGAGTGGGGGTAGCAATCAGCCCCAGCATTTT. Based on the CDR3 plus reference TRBV30 and TRBJ1-5, the full variable domain is SQTIHQWPATLVQPVGSPLSLECTVEGTSNPNLYWYRQAAGRGLQLLFYSVGIGQISSEVPQNLSASRPQDRQFILSSKKLLLSDSGFYLCAWSGGSNQPQHFGDGTRLSIL.

This clonotype was counted a few times. The rearrangement joins TRBV19 to TRBJ1-5; a weak D match, TRBD1 (5 bases). Germline values: CDR1 LNHDA, CDR2 SQIVND (reference sequence). CDR3 length: 14 residues. Trimming stripped 1 base from V and 6 bases from J, with 10 bases between. CDR3 region: CASSIGAGTQPQHF. CDR3 DNA: TGTGCCAGTAGTATAGGAGCCGGGACTCAGCCCCAGCATTTT.

Sample share makes this clonotype large (0.1 to 1%). The chain joins TRBV6-5 to TRBJ2-2, with D maybe TRBD1 (6 bases). V lost 0 bases and J 5 bases, leaving 13 bases between the germline ends. CDR3 length: 16 amino acids. The V gene's germline CDR1 is MNHEY and CDR2 SVGAGI. In nucleotides, the CDR3 is TGTGCCAGCAGTTACTCGGCAGGGGTCGGGACCGGGGAGCTGTTTTTT. It specifies CASSYSAGVGTGELFF.

The J gene is TRBJ1-6, the V gene TRBV12-3 or TRBV12-4, with D perhaps TRBD1 (5 bases). There are 15 residues in the CDR3. The V and J ends lost 3 bases and 1 base respectively, with 7 bases between them. The CDR3 DNA follows: TGTGCCAGCAGTTTTAAGGGGTCCTATAATTCACCCCTCCACTTT. Protein: CASSFKGSYNSPLHF.

The chain joins TRBV24-1 to TRBJ2-7, with D unresolved. The CDR3 length is 14 residues. Germline V lookup: CDR1 KGHDR, CDR2 SFDVKD. Trimming pared 1 base from V and 2 bases from J, leaving 8 bases between. The CDR3 coding sequence is TGTGCCACCAGTGATTTAAGGTTCCCCTACGAGCAGTACTTC. This gives the protein CATSDLRFPYEQYF.

The chain recombines TRBV20-1 with TRBJ1-6, with TRBD1 identical over 8 bases. This CDR3 is built from 14 residues. Trimming at V came to 6 bases and at J to 6 bases, leaving 7 bases not matched to a gene. Germline V CDR1 and CDR2: DFQATT, SNEGSKA (reference sequence). As DNA, the CDR3 is TGCAGTGCGGACCCAGGGGGCGGTAATTCACCCCTCCACTTT. Its translation: CSADPGGGNSPLHF.

This chain links TRBV19 with TRBJ1-3; D remains unclear. Germline-derived CDR1 and CDR2 are LNHDA and SQIVND (reference sequence). The CDR3 is 13 amino acids. V was shortened by 7 bases and J by 4 bases, with 11 bases between the two germline ends. Here the CDR3 reads CASTEVLGNTIYF. CDR3 sequence (DNA): TGTGCCAGTACGGAGGTTCTCGGAAACACCATATATTTT. Full variable domain (missing parts from reference TRBV19 and TRBJ1-3): DGGITQSPKYLFRKEGQNVTLSCEQNLNHDAMYWYRQDPGQGLRLIYYSQIVNDFQKGDIAEGYSVSREKKESFPLTVTSAQKNPTAFYLCASTEVLGNTIYFGEGSWLTVV.

The chain recombines TRBV10-2 with TRBJ2-7, with D perhaps TRBD1 or TRBD2 (5 bases each). Trimming removed 2 bases at V and 5 bases at J, with 13 bases between. The CDR3 extends over 14 amino acids. The germline gives CDR1 WSHSY, CDR2 SAAADI. The CDR3 DNA follows: TGCGCCAGCAGTGAGAATCGGGACCGCGACGAGCAGTACTTC. As protein: CASSENRDRDEQYF.

J is TRBJ1-4 and V is TRBV6-1; no reliable D call. The CDR3 consists of 14 residues. The V gene's germline CDR1 is MNHNS and CDR2 SASEGT. V lost 5 bases and J lost 3, with 10 bases in between. The CDR3 bases are TGTGCCAGCAGTCCCCCGGGCCCTAATGAAAAACTGTTTTTT. The encoded protein is CASSPPGPNEKLFF.

The sample holds a few counts of this clonotype. The V gene is TRBV6-1, the J gene TRBJ1-5; 9 nucleotides agree with TRBD1. The CDR3 spans 19 residues. V lost 2 bases, J lost 0 bases, and 11 bases stayed unmatched. In germline, CDR1 is MNHNS, CDR2 SASEGT. In nucleotides, the CDR3 is TGTGCCAGCAGTGAAAACCAGAGGACAGGGGCTTATAGCAATCAGCCCCAGCATTTT. The encoded protein is CASSENQRTGAYSNQPQHF.

The genes are TRBV5-4 and TRBJ2-5, with 10 bases that match TRBD1. The CDR3 has 15 residues. CDR1 is SGHNT, CDR2 YYREEE, per germline (reference sequence). Trimming cost V 5 bases and J 5 bases; bases outside gene matches: 9. CDR3 protein: CASSSGTGEGETQYF. In DNA form, the CDR3 reads TGTGCCAGCAGTTCCGGGACAGGGGAGGGGGAGACCCAGTACTTC.

The V and J genes are TRBV19 and TRBJ1-1; D unresolved. Deletions cut 6 bases from V and 4 bases from J, with 15 bases between. The length of the CDR3 is 14 residues. Germline values: CDR1 LNHDA, CDR2 SQIVND (reference sequence). CDR3 bases: TGTGCCAGTAGGATAACTTTGGTGGGCACTGAAGCTTTCTTT. This encodes CASRITLVGTEAFF.

Concerning this clonotype: Its ends do not fully match the called genes, so a read error is possible. The gene calls are TRBV15 and TRBJ1-6; 8 bases are a match to TRBD1. This CDR3 has 15 amino acids. The germline gives CDR1 LNHNV, CDR2 YYDKDF (reference sequence). CDR3: CAASRGAGGPSPLHF. The DNA of the CDR3 is TGTGCCGCCAGCAGAGGGGCAGGGGGCCCGTCACCCCTCCACTTT.

CDR3: CASSRSGGEDYGYTF. The CDR3 bases are TGTGCCAGCAGTCGATCAGGGGGCGAGGATTATGGCTACACCTTC. The V and J genes are TRBV28 and TRBJ1-2, with TRBD1 matching 8 bases. The V and J ends lost 5 bases and 5 bases, in that order; junction bases with no gene match: 10. CDR3 length: 15 residues. CDR1 is MDHEN, CDR2 SYDVKM, per germline.

This rearrangement joins TRBV28 to TRBJ1-6; D possibly corresponds to TRBD1 (5 bases). The CDR3 runs 12 residues. CDR1 is MDHEN and CDR2 is SYDVKM in the germline V gene. Trimming removed 3 bases from V and 8 bases from J, with 5 bases in between. The DNA for the CDR3 is TGTGCCAGCAGTTTGGGGGATTCACCCCTCCACTTT. Translated, it gives CASSLGDSPLHF.

V and J are TRBV6-1 and TRBJ2-7, with 11 bases fitting TRBD2. The CDR3 extends over 15 amino acids. Looked up from germline, CDR1 is MNHNS and CDR2 is SASEGT. V was clipped by 5 bases and J by 1 base; unmatched bases: 4. CDR3 amino acids: CASSTSGRRSYEQYF. As DNA, the CDR3 is TGTGCCAGCAGTACTAGCGGGAGACGTTCCTACGAGCAGTACTTC.

V gene TRBV15 combines with J gene TRBJ1-1; a weak D match, TRBD1 (6 bases). Germline CDR1 and CDR2: LNHNV and YYDKDF (reference sequence). Trimming pared 4 bases from V and 5 bases from J, leaving 14 bases between. This CDR3 region has 14 residues. The CDR3 region has the DNA TGTGCCACCAGCATGCCCCACAGGGAAACTGAAGCTTTCTTT. Amino acids: CATSMPHRETEAFF.

V is TRBV6-1 and J is TRBJ2-1; 9 bases match TRBD2. V lost 7 bases and J lost 3; bases outside the gene matches: 7. The length of the CDR3 is 15 residues. CDR1 MNHNS and CDR2 SASEGT come from the germline V gene. CDR3 protein: CASTNGLAYYNEQFF. Written as DNA, the CDR3 is TGTGCCAGCACAAACGGACTAGCGTACTACAATGAGCAGTTCTTC.

The genes are TRBV7-6 and TRBJ2-1; possibly TRBD1 or TRBD2 for D (6 bases each). Germline V gene data show CDR1 as SGHVS and CDR2 as FNYEAQ. The CDR3 spans 17 residues. The ends were cut back, 6 bases at V and 4 bases at J, with 22 bases in the middle. CDR3 sequence: CASSSRGREGLYNEQFF. In DNA, the CDR3 is TGTGCCAGCAGTTCCCGGGGGCGGGAAGGCTTGTACAATGAGCAGTTCTTC.

V and J are TRBV6-2 or TRBV6-3 and TRBJ2-3; 7 bases align to TRBD1. Trimming cost V 5 bases and J 7 bases; bases outside gene matches: 6. Germline V gives CDR1 MNHEY, CDR2 SVGEGT. The CDR3 extends over 13 amino acids. DNA for the CDR3: TGTGCCAGCAGTCACGACAGGGCAAATACGCAGTATTTT. It translates to CASSHDRANTQYF.

This chain uses TRBV20-1 with TRBJ1-2; D is ambiguous. The germline V gene has CDR1 DFQATT and CDR2 SNEGSKA (reference sequence). Trimming took off 5 bases at V and 1 base at J, with 11 bases between the two ends. The CDR3 spans 13 residues. The DNA of the CDR3 is TGCAGTGCTCGCGGATTAGGTAACTATGGCTACACCTTC. Amino acids: CSARGLGNYGYTF.

The rearrangement joins TRBV6-5 to TRBJ1-6; a weak D match, TRBD1 (5 bases). V lost 0 bases and J lost 13, with 16 bases in between. CDR1 MNHEY and CDR2 SVGAGI come from the germline V gene. The CDR3 is 15 amino acids. CDR3 bases: TGTGCCAGCAGTTACTCGGGGCCTCTCGGCTCTCCCCTCCACTTT. Its protein product is CASSYSGPLGSPLHF.

The gene calls are TRBV20-1 and TRBJ2-3; 12 bases agree with TRBD2. The J segment lost 12 bases and the V segment lost 6 bases, leaving 7 bases of the junction unmatched. Looked up from germline, CDR1 is DFQATT and CDR2 is SNEGSKA (reference sequence). This CDR3 comprises 12 residues. The CDR3 reads CSATSGGARQYF. The CDR3 DNA reads TGCAGTGCGACTAGCGGGGGTGCGAGACAGTATTTT.